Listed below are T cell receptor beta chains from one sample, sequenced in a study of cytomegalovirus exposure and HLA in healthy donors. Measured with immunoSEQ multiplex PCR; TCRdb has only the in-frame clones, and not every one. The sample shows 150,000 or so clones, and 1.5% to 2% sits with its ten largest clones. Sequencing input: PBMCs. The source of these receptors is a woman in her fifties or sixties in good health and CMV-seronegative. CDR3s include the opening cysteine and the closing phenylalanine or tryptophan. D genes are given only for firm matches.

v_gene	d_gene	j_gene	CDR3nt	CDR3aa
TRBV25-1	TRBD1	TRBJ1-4	TGTGCCAGCAGTGAATTCGTCGGACAGGGTTTTGAAAAACTGTTTTTT	CASSEFVGQGFEKLFF
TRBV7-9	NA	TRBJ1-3	TGTGCCAGCAGTTACACCGGGGTGAACTCTGGAAACACCATATATTTT	CASSYTGVNSGNTIYF
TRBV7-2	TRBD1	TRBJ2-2	TGTGCCAGCAGCCGGAGACAGGGCGACACCGGGGAGCTGTTTTTT	CASSRRQGDTGELFF
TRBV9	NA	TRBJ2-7	TGTGCCAGCAGCGGAGGTAGCCAGGGACATTACGAGCAGTACTTC	CASSGGSQGHYEQYF
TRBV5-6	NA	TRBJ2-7	TGTGCCAGCAGCTTTATTGGGGGGAAGGGCTACGAGCAGTACTTC	CASSFIGGKGYEQYF
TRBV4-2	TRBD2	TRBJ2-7	TGTGCCAGCAGCCAGGGGAGGGATCTTAACTACGAGCAGTACTTC	CASSQGRDLNYEQYF
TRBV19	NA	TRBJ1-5	TGTGCCAGTAGTAATAGGCGGAGTAGCAATCAGCCCCAGCATTTT	CASSNRRSSNQPQHF
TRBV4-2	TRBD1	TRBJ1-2	TGTGCCAGCAGCCAAGGGACGGGACAGGGGAAGAAAGGCTACACCTTC	CASSQGTGQGKKGYTF
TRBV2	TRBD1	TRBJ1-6	TGTGCCAGCAGTCAGGGGGGAAATTCACCCCTCCACTTT	CASSQGGNSPLHF
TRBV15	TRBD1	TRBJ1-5	TGTGCCACCAGCGGACAGGGGAGAGGCAATCAGCCCCAGCATTTT	CATSGQGRGNQPQHF
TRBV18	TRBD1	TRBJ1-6	TGTGCCAGCTCAGGACAGGGGGATTCACCCCTCCACTTT	CASSGQGDSPLHF
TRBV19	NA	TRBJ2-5	TGTGCCAGTTCTCAGGGGCGCCTCAACAGGGAGACCCAGTACTTC	CASSQGRLNRETQYF
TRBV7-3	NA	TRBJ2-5	TGTGCCAGCAGCTTAATGCCCCGGGAGACCCAGTACTTC	CASSLMPRETQYF
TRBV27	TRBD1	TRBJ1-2	TGTGCCAGCAGTGGGGACAGGGATGGCTACACCTTC	CASSGDRDGYTF
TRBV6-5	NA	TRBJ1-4	TGTGCCAGCACCCCGACAGGAGTTAATGAAAAACTGTTTTTT	CASTPTGVNEKLFF
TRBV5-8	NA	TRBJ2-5	TGTGCCAGCAGCTTGGTTACTAGCTGGCAAGAGACCCAGTACTTC	CASSLVTSWQETQYF
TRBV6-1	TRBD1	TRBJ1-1	TGTGCCAGCAGAGCGGGACAGGGTTCTGAAGCTTTCTTT	CASRAGQGSEAFF
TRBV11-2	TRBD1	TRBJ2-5	TGTGCCAGCAGCGTTAACCGACAGGGGGCGGAGACCCAGTACTTC	CASSVNRQGAETQYF
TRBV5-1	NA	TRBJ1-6	TGCGCCAGCAGCCCCCCGGCGGGTGGGAATTCACCCCTCCACTTT	CASSPPAGGNSPLHF
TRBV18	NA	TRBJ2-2	TGTGCCAGCTCGACTGGGGCTCCCACCGGGGAGCTGTTTTTT	CASSTGAPTGELFF
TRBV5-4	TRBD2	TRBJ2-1	TGTGCCAGCAGCTCACAGCGGGAGCCTTATGAGCAGTTCTTC	CASSSQREPYEQFF
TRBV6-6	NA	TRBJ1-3	TGTGCCAGCAGAGGGGAAAGGGTCTCTGGAAACACCATATATTTT	CASRGERVSGNTIYF
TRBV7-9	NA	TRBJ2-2	TGTGCCAGCAGCCTAGGCGCCGGGGAGCTGTTTTTT	CASSLGAGELFF
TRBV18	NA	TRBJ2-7	TGTGCCAGCTCACCCCAAGCAGGTACCTACGAGCAGTACTTC	CASSPQAGTYEQYF
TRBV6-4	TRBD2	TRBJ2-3	TGTGCCAGCAGTGACGGACTAGCGGCAGATACGCAGTATTTT	CASSDGLAADTQYF
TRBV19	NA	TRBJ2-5	TGTGCCAGCGAAAAGGGGTCCGAGACCCAGTACTTC	CASEKGSETQYF
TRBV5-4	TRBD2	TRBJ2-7	TGTGCCAGCAGCTTGACGACTAGCGGGAGCTGGGTCTACGAGCAGTACTTC	CASSLTTSGSWVYEQYF
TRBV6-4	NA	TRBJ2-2	TGTGCCAGCAGCCCAGGGTGGGGCACCGGGGAGCTGTTTTTT	CASSPGWGTGELFF
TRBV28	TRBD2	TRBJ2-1	TGTGCCAGCAGTCGACTAGCGGGAACGTACAATGAGCAGTTCTTC	CASSRLAGTYNEQFF
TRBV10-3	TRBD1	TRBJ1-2	TGTGCCATCAGTGATCCGGACAGGGGGTATGGCTACACCTTC	CAISDPDRGYGYTF
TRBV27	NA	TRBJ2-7	TGTGCCAGCAGTTTCCAAGGGGGAATCTACGAGCAGTACTTC	CASSFQGGIYEQYF
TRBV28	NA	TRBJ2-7	TGTGCCAGCAGTCGGGGACTGCCGAGCTCCTACGAGCAGTACTTC	CASSRGLPSSYEQYF
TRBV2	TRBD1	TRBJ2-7	TGTGCCAGCTCTGGGGACAGTCTTTACGAGCAGTACTTC	CASSGDSLYEQYF
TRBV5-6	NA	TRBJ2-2	TGTGCCAGCAGCTTGGGACTAGTGAACACCGGGGAGCTGTTTTTT	CASSLGLVNTGELFF
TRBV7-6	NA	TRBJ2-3	TGTGCCAGCAGCTTACCATCAGATACGCAGTATTTT	CASSLPSDTQYF
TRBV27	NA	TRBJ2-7	TGTGCCAGCAGCCCTACAGGGAACGAGCAGTACTTC	CASSPTGNEQYF
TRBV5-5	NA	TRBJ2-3	TGTGCCAGCCAGAGGGGCACAGATACGCAGTATTTT	CASQRGTDTQYF
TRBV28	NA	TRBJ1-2	TGTGCCAGCAGCCCCGGCCTGGGGACTTATGGCTACACCTTC	CASSPGLGTYGYTF
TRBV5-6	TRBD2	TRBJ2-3	TGTGCCAGCAGCCCAGGCGGCCGGGGAGGGGCCGATACGCAGTATTTT	CASSPGGRGGADTQYF
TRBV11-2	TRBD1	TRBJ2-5	TGTGCCAGCAGCTTAGCTGGGACAGGAGAGGGGGGGACCCAGTACTTC	CASSLAGTGEGGTQYF
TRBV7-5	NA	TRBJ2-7	TGTGTCAGAAGCTTAATGGACAGGGGAACCTACGAGCAGTACTTC	CVRSLMDRGTYEQYF
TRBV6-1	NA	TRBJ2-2	TGTGCCAGCAGCGCTCTAGGCAACACCGGGGAGCTGTTTTTT	CASSALGNTGELFF
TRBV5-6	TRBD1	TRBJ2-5	TGTGCCAGCAGCTTGGCGGGACAGGGGCAGGGGGAGACCCAGTACTTC	CASSLAGQGQGETQYF
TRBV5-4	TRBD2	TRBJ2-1	TGTGCCAGCAGCTTGAGACTAGCCGACTACAATGAGCAGTTCTTC	CASSLRLADYNEQFF
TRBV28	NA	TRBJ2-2	TGTGCCAGCAGCCGGACAGACCCGAACACCGGGGAGCTGTTTTTT	CASSRTDPNTGELFF
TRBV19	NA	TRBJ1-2	TGTGCCAGTATCCCGCCGGGAGGGTATGTCTACACCTTC	CASIPPGGYVYTF
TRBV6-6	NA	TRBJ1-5	TGTGCCAGCAGCCGAAGACAGAATAATCAGCCCCAGCATTTT	CASSRRQNNQPQHF
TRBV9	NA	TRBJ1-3	TGTGCCAGCAGCGTAAATCCAGGGGCTTCTGGAAACACCATATATTTT	CASSVNPGASGNTIYF
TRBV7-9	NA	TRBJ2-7	TGTGCCAGCAGCTTAGCGCCAGGCTCGGCCTACGAGCAGTACTTC	CASSLAPGSAYEQYF
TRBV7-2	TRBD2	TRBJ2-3	TGTGCCAGCAGCTTAGGAGCGGGGCCCGGGGATACGCAGTATTTT	CASSLGAGPGDTQYF
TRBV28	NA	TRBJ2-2	TGTGCCAGCAGCAACTACAGGGAGAACACCGGGGAGCTGTTTTTT	CASSNYRENTGELFF
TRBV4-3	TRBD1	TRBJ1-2	TGCGCCAGCAGCCAAGGCAACCACTGGACAGGGTTGGGCTACACCTTC	CASSQGNHWTGLGYTF